The clone carrying this T cell receptor (beta chain) was seen more than once but under ten times. CD45RO/CCR7/CD25/CD127/CD95/CD27 sorting isolated CD4+ naive, central memory, regulatory and stem cell-like memory cells. This entry belongs to a study of beta chain features in type 1 diabetes. For the study at large: Examination spanned some 100 million sorted cells from all samples.

Germline-derived CDR1 and CDR2 are SGHRS and YFSETQ. This CDR3 is built from 14 residues. The J segment lost 3 bases and the V segment lost 3 bases, leaving 3 bases of the junction unmatched. cDNA synthesis used the whole RNA isolate, giving expressed TCRB sequences. Data came from immunoSEQ multiplex PCR; TCRdb stores just in-frame clones and leaves some out. The table records roughly 230,000 clones, over 9.5% of them present only once. This receptor was identified in a woman younger than 30 in good health. The chain recombines TRBV5-1 with TRBJ2-7; 10 nucleotides line up with TRBD2. The specimen was naive CD4+ T cells from blood. The CDR3 coding sequence is TGCGCCAGCAGCTCGGGACTAGCGATCTACGAGCAGTACTTC. Translated: CASSSGLAIYEQYF.